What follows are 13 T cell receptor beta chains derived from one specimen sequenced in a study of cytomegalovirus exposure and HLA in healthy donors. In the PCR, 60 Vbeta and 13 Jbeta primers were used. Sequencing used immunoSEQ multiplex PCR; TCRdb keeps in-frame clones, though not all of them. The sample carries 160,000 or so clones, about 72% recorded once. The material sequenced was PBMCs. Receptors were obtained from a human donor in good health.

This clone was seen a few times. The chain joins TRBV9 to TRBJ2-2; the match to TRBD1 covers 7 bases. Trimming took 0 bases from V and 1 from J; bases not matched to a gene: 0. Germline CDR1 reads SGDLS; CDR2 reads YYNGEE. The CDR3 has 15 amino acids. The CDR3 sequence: CASSVGTGNTGELFF. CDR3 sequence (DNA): TGTGCCAGCAGCGTAGGGACAGGGAACACCGGGGAGCTGTTTTTT.

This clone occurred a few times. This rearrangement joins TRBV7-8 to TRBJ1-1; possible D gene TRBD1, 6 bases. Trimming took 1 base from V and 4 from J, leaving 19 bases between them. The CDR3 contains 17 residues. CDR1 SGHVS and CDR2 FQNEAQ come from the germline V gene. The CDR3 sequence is CASSLGGRGGRGTEAFF. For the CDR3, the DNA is TGTGCCAGCAGCTTAGGGGGGAGGGGGGGGCGCGGCACTGAAGCTTTCTTT.

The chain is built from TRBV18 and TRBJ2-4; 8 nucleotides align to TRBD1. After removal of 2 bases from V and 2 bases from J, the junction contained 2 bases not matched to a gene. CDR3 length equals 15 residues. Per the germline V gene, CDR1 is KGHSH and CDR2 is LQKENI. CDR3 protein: CASSPTGGPKNIQYF. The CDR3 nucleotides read TGTGCCAGCTCACCAACAGGGGGTCCCAAAAACATTCAGTACTTC.

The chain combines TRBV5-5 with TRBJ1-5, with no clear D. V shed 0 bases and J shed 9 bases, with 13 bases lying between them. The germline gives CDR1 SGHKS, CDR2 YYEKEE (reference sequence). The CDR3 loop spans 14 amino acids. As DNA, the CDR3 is TGTGCCAGCAGCTTGGGGACTCAAAATTCGCCCCAGCATTTT. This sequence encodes CASSLGTQNSPQHF.

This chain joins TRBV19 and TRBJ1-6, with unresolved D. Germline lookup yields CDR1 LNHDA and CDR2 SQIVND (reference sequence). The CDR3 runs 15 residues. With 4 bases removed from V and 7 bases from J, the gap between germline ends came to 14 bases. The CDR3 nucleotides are TGTGCCAGTAGTAGCCGACAAGAAATGAATTCACCCCTCCACTTT. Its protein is CASSSRQEMNSPLHF.

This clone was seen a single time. CDR3 residues: CASSQVGGGAKETQYF. CDR3 bases: TGCGCCAGCAGCCAAGTGGGTGGGGGGGCGAAAGAGACCCAGTACTTC. The rearrangement links TRBV4-1 to TRBJ2-5, with D possibly TRBD2 on 7 matching bases. Germline CDR1 and CDR2: MGHRA and YSYEKL. Trimming cost V 1 base and J 3 bases, with 15 bases left between them. The CDR3 sequence is 16 residues long.

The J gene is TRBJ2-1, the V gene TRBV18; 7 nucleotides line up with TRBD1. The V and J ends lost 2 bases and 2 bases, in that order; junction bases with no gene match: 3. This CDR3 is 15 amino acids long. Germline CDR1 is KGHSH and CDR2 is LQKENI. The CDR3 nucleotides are TGTGCCAGCTCACCAGAGGGGGCGGCCTACAATGAGCAGTTCTTC. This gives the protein CASSPEGAAYNEQFF.

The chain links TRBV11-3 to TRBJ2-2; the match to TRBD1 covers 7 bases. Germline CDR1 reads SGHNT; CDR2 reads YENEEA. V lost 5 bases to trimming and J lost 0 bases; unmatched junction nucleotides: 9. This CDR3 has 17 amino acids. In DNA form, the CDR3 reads TGTGCCAGCAGCCTATCTCTGACAGGGTCGAACACCGGGGAGCTGTTTTTT. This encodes CASSLSLTGSNTGELFF.

The CDR3 here is CASSVRDRGGEKLFF. The CDR3 nucleotides are TGTGCCAGCAGCGTTCGGGACAGGGGTGGCGAAAAACTGTTTTTT. The chain couples TRBV9 to TRBJ1-4, with 10 nucleotides matching TRBD1. J lost 8 bases, V lost 2 bases, and 6 bases had no gene match. Per germline, CDR1 SGDLS and CDR2 YYNGEE. The CDR3 consists of 15 residues.

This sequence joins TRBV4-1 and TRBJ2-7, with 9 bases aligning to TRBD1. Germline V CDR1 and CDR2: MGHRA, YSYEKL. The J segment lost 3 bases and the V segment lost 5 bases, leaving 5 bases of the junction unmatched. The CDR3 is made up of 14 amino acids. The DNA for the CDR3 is TGCGCCAGCAGCTTCCGGGACAGGGACTACGAGCAGTACTTC. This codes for CASSFRDRDYEQYF.

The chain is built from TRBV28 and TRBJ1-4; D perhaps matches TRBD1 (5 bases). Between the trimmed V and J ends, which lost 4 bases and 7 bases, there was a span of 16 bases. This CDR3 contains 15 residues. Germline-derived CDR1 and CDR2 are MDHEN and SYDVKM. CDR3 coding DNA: TGTGCCAGCAGTTCCCGAGGGAGGGGCAGTGAAAAACTGTTTTTT. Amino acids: CASSSRGRGSEKLFF.

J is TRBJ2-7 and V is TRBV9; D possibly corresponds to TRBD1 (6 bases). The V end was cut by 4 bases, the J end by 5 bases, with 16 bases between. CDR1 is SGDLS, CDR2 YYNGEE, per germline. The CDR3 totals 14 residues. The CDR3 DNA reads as TGTGCCAGCAGCCGCACGTACTACAGGGACGAGCAGTACTTC. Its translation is CASSRTYYRDEQYF.

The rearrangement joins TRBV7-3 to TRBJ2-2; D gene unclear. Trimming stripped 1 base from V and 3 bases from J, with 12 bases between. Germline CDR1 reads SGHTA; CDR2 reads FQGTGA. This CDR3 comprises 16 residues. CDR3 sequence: CASSLRGPPHTGELFF. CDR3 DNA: TGTGCCAGCAGCTTAAGAGGCCCACCCCACACCGGGGAGCTGTTTTTT.